A single sample gave rise to the 3 T cell receptor beta chains below, sequenced in a study of blood T cell repertoires in COVID-19. Data came from immunoSEQ multiplex PCR; TCRdb stores just in-frame clones and leaves some out. The table includes 70,000 or so clones, about 80% detected once. Sequenced sample: peripheral blood. These receptors all come from a human donor in a cohort sampled during active COVID-19.

The V and J genes are TRBV19 and TRBJ2-3; D is perhaps TRBD2 (6 bases). The CDR3 loop spans 15 amino acids. Trimming removed 3 bases from V and 0 bases from J, with 10 bases in between. Germline CDR1 and CDR2: LNHDA and SQIVND (reference sequence). CDR3 loop: CASSIPGLSTDTQYF. CDR3 nucleotides: TGTGCCAGTAGTATCCCGGGACTTAGCACAGATACGCAGTATTTT.

This chain uses TRBV25-1 with TRBJ2-7; possible D gene TRBD2, 6 bases. V lost 3 bases to trimming and J lost 1 base, with 22 bases between them. This CDR3 comprises 18 residues. Germline lookup yields CDR1 MGHDK and CDR2 SYGVNS. This CDR3 is CASSEDPRVGRGSYEQYF. In nucleotides, the CDR3 is TGTGCCAGCAGTGAGGACCCCCGGGTAGGCCGGGGGTCCTACGAGCAGTACTTC.

This clone is a singleton in its sample. The chain joins TRBV7-9 to TRBJ2-5; D is possibly TRBD2 (6 bases). The CDR3 has 15 amino acids. The V end was cut by 2 bases, the J end by 4 bases, with 14 bases between. Germline lookup yields CDR1 SEHNR and CDR2 FQNEAQ (reference sequence). The CDR3 sequence is CASSLIGQGLETQYF. CDR3 sequence (DNA): TGTGCCAGCAGCTTAATTGGGCAGGGACTAGAGACCCAGTACTTC.